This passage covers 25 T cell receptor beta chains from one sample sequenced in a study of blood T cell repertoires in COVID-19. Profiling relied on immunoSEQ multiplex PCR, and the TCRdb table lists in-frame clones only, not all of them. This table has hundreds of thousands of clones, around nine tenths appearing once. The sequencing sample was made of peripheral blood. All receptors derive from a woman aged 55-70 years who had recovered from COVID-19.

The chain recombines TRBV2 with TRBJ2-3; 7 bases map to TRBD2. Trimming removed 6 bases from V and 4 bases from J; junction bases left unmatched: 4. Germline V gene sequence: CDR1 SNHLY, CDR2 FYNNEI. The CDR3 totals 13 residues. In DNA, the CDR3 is TGTGCCAGCAGCGGACTAGTCGCAGATACGCAGTATTTT. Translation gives CASSGLVADTQYF. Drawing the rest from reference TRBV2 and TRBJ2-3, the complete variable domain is EPEVTQTPSHQVTQMGQEVILRCVPISNHLYFYWYRQILGQKVEFLVSFYNNEISEKSEIFDDQFSVERPDGSNFTLKIRSTKLEDSAMYFCASSGLVADTQYFGPGTRLTVL.

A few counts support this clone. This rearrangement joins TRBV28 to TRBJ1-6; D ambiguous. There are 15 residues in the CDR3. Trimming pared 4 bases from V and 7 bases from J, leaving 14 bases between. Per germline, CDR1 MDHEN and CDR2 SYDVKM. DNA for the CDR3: TGTGCCAGCAGTTGGACCGGGGTATCGAATTCACCCCTCCACTTT. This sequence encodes CASSWTGVSNSPLHF.

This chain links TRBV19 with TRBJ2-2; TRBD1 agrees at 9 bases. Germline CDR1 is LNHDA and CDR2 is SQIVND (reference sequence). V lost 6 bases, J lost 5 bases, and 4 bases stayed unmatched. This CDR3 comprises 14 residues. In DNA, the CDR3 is TGTGCCAGTAGGCGGGACAGGGAGACCGGGGAGCTGTTTTTT. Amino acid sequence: CASRRDRETGELFF.

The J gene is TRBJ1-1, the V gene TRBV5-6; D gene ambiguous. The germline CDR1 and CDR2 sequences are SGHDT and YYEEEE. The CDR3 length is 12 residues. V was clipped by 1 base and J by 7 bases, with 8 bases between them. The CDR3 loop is CASSLPEGEAFF. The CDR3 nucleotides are TGTGCCAGCAGCTTGCCGGAGGGTGAAGCTTTCTTT.

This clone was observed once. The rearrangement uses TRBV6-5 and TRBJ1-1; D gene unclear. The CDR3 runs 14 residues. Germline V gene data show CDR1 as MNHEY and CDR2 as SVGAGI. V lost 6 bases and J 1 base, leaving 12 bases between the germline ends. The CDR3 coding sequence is TGTGCCAGCAGCCAATACGGTGAGAACACTGAAGCTTTCTTT. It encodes CASSQYGENTEAFF.

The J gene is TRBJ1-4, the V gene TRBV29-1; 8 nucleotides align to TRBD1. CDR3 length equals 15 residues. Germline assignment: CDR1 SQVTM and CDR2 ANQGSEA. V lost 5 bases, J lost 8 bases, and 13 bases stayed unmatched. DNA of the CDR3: TGCAGCGTTACGAAAATGACAGGGGAGAGGGAAAAACTGTTTTTT. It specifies CSVTKMTGEREKLFF. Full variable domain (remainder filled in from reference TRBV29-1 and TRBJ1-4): SAVISQKPSRDICQRGTSLTIQCQVDSQVTMMFWYRQQPGQSLTLIATANQGSEATYESGFVIDKFPISRPNLTFSTLTVSNMSPEDSSIYLCSVTKMTGEREKLFFGSGTQLSVL.

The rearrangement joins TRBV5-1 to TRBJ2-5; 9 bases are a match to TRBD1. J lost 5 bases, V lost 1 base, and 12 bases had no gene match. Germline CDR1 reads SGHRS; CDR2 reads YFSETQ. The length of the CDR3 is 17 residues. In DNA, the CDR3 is TGCGCCAGCAGCTTGAGATCTACAGGGGGCGCTCGGGAGACCCAGTACTTC. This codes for CASSLRSTGGARETQYF.

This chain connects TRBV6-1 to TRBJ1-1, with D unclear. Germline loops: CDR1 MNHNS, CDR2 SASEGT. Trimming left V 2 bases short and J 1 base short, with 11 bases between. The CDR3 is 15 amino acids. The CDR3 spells CASSEMSAGNTEAFF. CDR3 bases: TGTGCCAGCAGTGAAATGTCAGCGGGGAACACTGAAGCTTTCTTT.

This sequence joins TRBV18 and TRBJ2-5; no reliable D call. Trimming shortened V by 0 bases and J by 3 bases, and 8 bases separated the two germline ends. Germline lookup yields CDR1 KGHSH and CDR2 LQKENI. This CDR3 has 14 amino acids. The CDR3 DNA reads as TGTGCCAGCTCACCACCGAAGACAAAAGAGACCCAGTACTTC. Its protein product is CASSPPKTKETQYF.

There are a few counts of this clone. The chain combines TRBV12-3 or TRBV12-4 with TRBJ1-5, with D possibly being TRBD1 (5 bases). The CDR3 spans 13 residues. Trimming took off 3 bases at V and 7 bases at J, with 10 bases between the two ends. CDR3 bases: TGTGCCAGCAGTTTGGGGGGTTCCCAGCCCCAGCATTTT. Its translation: CASSLGGSQPQHF.

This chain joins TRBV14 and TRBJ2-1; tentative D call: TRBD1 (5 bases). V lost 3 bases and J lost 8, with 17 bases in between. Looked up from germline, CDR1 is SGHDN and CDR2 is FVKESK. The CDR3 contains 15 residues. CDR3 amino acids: CASSHSSRGRYEQFF. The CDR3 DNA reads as TGTGCCAGCAGCCACTCCTCTAGGGGTCGGTATGAGCAGTTCTTC.

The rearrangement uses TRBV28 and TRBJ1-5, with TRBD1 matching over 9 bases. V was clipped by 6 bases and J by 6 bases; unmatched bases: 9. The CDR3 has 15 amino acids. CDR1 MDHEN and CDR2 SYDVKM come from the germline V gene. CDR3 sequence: CASRRPGQGVQPQHF. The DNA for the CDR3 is TGTGCCAGCAGGCGGCCGGGACAGGGCGTTCAGCCCCAGCATTTT.

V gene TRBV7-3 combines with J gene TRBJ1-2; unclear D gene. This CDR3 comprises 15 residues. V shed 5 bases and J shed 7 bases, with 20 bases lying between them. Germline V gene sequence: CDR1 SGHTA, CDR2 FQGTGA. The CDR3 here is CASSPRTFSDSGYTF. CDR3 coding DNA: TGTGCCAGCAGCCCCAGGACTTTCTCAGACTCTGGCTACACCTTC.

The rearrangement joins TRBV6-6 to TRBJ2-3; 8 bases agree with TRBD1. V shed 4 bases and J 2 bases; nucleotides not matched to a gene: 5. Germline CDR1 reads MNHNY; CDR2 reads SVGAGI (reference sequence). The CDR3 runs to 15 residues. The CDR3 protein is CASSSDREITDTQYF. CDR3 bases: TGTGCCAGCAGTTCGGACAGGGAGATCACAGATACGCAGTATTTT.

This CDR3 is CASSQDPVSGANVLTF. Here the CDR3 DNA reads TGTGCCAGCAGCCAAGACCCGGTTTCAGGGGCCAACGTCCTGACTTTC. The rearrangement uses TRBV3-1 (or the pseudogene TRBV3-2) and TRBJ2-6; the D is unclear. This CDR3 region has 16 residues. Germline CDR1 reads LGHDT; CDR2 reads YNNKEL (reference sequence). V lost 0 bases, J lost 4 bases, and 10 bases lay in between.

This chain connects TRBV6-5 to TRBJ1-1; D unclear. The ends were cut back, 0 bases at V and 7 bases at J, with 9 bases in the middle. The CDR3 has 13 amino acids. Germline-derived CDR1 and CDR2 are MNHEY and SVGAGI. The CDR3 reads CASSYSSSGEAFF. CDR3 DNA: TGTGCCAGCAGTTACTCGAGCAGCGGTGAAGCTTTCTTT.

CDR3 sequence reads: CASSQSGQGVSVNTEAFF. CDR3 coding DNA: TGCGCCAGCAGTCAATCGGGACAGGGGGTATCGGTGAACACTGAAGCTTTCTTT. The V call is TRBV23-1, the J call TRBJ1-1; 11 bases map to TRBD1. TRBV23-1 belongs to the ORF category, with a function that is uncertain. The length of the CDR3 is 18 residues. V gave up 0 bases and J gave up 0 bases; unmatched junction bases: 6.

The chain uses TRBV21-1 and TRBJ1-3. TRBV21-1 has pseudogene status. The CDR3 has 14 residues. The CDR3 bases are TGTGCCAGCAGCAAAGCTGCAGGAGGAGTCCCCATATATTTT. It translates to CASSKAAGGVPIYF.

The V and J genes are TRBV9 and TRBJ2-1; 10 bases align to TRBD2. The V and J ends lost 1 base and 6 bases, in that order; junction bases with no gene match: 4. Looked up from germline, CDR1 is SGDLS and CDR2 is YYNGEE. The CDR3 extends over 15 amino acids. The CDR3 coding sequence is TGTGCCAGCAGCGTAATAAGCGGGGGGGCCAATGAGCAGTTCTTC. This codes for CASSVISGGANEQFF. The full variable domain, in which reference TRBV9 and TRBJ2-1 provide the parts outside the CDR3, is DSGVTQTPKHLITATGQRVTLRCSPRSGDLSVYWYQQSLDQGLQFLIQYYNGEERAKGNILERFSAQQFPDLHSELNLSSLELGDSALYFCASSVISGGANEQFFGPGTRLTVL.

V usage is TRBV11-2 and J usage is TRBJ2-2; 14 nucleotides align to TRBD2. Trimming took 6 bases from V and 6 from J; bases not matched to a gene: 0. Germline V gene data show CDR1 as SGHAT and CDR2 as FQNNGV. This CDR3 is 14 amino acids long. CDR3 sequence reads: CASRGLAGAGELFF. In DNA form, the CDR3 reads TGTGCCAGCAGGGGACTAGCGGGGGCCGGGGAGCTGTTTTTT.

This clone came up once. This CDR3 is CASSLGGSGGIYGYTF. The CDR3 region has the DNA TGTGCCAGCAGCTTAGGTGGGTCGGGAGGGATCTATGGCTACACCTTC. The rearrangement uses TRBV13 and TRBJ1-2; D call uncertain. V lost 0 bases and J lost 4, with 15 bases in between. Germline CDR1 is PRHDT and CDR2 is FYEKMQ (reference sequence). CDR3 length: 16 amino acids.

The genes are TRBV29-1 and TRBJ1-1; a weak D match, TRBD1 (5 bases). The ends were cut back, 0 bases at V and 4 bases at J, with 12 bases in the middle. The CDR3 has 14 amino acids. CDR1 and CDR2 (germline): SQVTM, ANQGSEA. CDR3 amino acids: CSVEDRGLSTEAFF. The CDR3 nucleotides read TGCAGCGTTGAAGATAGGGGTCTTAGCACTGAAGCTTTCTTT.

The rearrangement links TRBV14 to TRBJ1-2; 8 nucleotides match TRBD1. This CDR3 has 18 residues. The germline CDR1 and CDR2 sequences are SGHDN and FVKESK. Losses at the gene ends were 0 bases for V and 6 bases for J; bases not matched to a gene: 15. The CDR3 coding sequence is TGTGCCAGCAGCCAAGATAGCTGGCACAGGGGGTTTTCGAATGGCTACACCTTC. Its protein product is CASSQDSWHRGFSNGYTF.

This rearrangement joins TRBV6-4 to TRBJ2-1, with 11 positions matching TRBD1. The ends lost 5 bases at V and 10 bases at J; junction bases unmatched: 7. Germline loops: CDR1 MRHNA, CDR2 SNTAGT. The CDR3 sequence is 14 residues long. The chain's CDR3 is CASSRTGGFLEQFF. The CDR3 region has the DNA TGTGCCAGCAGTCGGACAGGGGGCTTTTTAGAGCAGTTCTTC.

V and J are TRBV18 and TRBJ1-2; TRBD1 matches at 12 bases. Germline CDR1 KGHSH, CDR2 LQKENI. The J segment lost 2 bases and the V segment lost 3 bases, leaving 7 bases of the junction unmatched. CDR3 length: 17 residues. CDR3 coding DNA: TGTGCCAGCTCACCGTCGGGACAGGGGGCCGGAAACTATGGCTACACCTTC. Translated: CASSPSGQGAGNYGYTF.